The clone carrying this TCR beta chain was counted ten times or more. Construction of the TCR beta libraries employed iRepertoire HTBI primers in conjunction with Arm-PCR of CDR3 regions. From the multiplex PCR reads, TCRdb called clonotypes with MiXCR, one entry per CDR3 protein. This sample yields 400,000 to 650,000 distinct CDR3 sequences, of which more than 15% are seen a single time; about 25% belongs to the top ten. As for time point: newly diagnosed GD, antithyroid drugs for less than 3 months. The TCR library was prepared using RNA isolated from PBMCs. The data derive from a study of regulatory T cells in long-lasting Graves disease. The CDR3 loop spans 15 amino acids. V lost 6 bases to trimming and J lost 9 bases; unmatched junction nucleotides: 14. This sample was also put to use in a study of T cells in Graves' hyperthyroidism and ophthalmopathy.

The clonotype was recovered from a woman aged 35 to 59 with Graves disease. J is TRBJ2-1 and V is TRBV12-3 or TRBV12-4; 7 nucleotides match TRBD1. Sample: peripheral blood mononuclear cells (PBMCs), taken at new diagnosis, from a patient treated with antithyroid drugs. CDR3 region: CASSHDRDGLGEQFF. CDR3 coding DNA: TGTGCCAGCAGCCACGACAGGGATGGCCTTGGTGAGCAGTTCTTC.